This is a list of T cell receptor beta chains from one sample in a study of T cell repertoires in cytomegalovirus infection. No antigens are known for them. TCRdb reprocessed the reads via MiXCR and lists one record per CDR3 protein. Of 110,000 or so distinct CDR3 sequences in the sample, over 30% were seen once. This specimen consisted of CD8+ T cells from cultured PBMCs, obtained from culture after CMV antigen stimulation. The receptors shown here come from a human donor in good health (CMV status not recorded). Some clones in this sample may be carry-over from other donors' samples. CDR3s include the opening cysteine and the closing phenylalanine or tryptophan. A D gene is named only where the DNA matches it firmly. Some rows mark clone size as missing; the rest say once, few, many or name a class of expanded clone.

J gene: TRBJ2-5
D gene: .
clone size: .
V gene: TRBV2
CDR3 DNA: TGTGCCAGCAGTGAAGCCAGGGCTCGGGAGACCCAGTACTTC
CDR3 protein: CASSEARARETQYF

J gene: TRBJ2-1
D gene: TRBD2
clone size: few
V gene: TRBV6-5
CDR3 DNA: TGTGCCAGCAGTTACTCGAGTCCCACCGGGAGGGCGCTCAATGAGCAGTTCTTC
CDR3 protein: CASSYSSPTGRALNEQFF

J gene: TRBJ2-5
D gene: .
clone size: .
V gene: TRBV11-2
CDR3 DNA: TGTGCCAGCAGCTCCGAGTGGGCCCACCAAGAGACCCAGTACTTC
CDR3 protein: CASSSEWAHQETQYF

J gene: TRBJ2-1
D gene: .
clone size: many
V gene: TRBV4-2
CDR3 DNA: TGTGCCAGCAGCCAAGTGAATGAGCAGTTCTTC
CDR3 protein: CASSQVNEQFF

J gene: TRBJ1-4
D gene: .
clone size: .
V gene: TRBV5-6
CDR3 DNA: TGTGCCAGCAGCGTTTCGGCTGATTGGAGTGAAAAACTGTTTTTT
CDR3 protein: CASSVSADWSEKLFF

J gene: TRBJ2-1
D gene: TRBD2
clone size: few
V gene: TRBV5-1
CDR3 DNA: TGCGCCAGCACCTATGGACTAGCGGGGGACAATGAGCAGTTCTTC
CDR3 protein: CASTYGLAGDNEQFF

J gene: TRBJ2-1
D gene: .
clone size: .
V gene: TRBV28
CDR3 DNA: TGTGCCAGCAGTTTAATCCGGGGCGAGTACAATGAGCAGTTCTTC
CDR3 protein: CASSLIRGEYNEQFF

J gene: TRBJ2-1
D gene: TRBD2
clone size: .
V gene: TRBV10-3
CDR3 DNA: TGTGCCATCAGTGATAGTAAGGCGGGGGGCCAATACAATGAGCAGTTCTTC
CDR3 protein: CAISDSKAGGQYNEQFF

J gene: TRBJ2-3
D gene: .
clone size: .
V gene: TRBV2
CDR3 DNA: TGTGCCAGCAGTGAGGGGCCCGCCAGGGTGATGAGCGGGACAGATACGCAGTATTTT
CDR3 protein: CASSEGPARVMSGTDTQYF

J gene: TRBJ1-5
D gene: .
clone size: once
V gene: TRBV7-9
CDR3 DNA: TGTGCCAGCAGCCCCGACACCGTCCGGCAGCCCCAGCATTTT
CDR3 protein: CASSPDTVRQPQHF

J gene: TRBJ2-2
D gene: .
clone size: .
V gene: TRBV12-3/TRBV12-4
CDR3 DNA: TGTGCCAGCACCCTACCCACCGGGGAGCTGTTTTTT
CDR3 protein: CASTLPTGELFF

J gene: TRBJ2-3
D gene: .
clone size: many
V gene: TRBV7-6
CDR3 DNA: TGTGCCAGCAGCTCTAGGGGCCGGAACCGGACGCAGTATTTT
CDR3 protein: CASSSRGRNRTQYF

J gene: TRBJ2-3
D gene: .
clone size: few
V gene: TRBV5-6
CDR3 DNA: TGTGCCAGCAGCTTGCCACAACAAAGCACAGATACGCAGTATTTT
CDR3 protein: CASSLPQQSTDTQYF